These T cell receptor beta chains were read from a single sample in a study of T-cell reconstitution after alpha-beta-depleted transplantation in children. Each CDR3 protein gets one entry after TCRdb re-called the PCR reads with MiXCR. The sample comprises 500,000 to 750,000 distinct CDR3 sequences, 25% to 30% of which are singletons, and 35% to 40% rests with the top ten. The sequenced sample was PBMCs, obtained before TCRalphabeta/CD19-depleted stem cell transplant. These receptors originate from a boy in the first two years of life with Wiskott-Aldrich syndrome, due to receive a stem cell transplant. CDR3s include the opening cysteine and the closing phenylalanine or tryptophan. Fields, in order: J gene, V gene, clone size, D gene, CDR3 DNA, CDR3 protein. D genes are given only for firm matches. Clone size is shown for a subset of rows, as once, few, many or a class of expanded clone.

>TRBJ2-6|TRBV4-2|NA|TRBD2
TGTGCCAGCAGCCAAGAAACAGGACTAGCGGGAGTTGGGGCCAACGTCCTGACTTTC
CASSQETGLAGVGANVLTF
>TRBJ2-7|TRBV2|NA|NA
TGTGCCAGCAGGACCGGCCTTACAGCCTACGAGCAGTACTTC
CASRTGLTAYEQYF
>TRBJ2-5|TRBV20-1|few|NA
TGCAGTGCTAGAGATCAAGGACACCGCCAAGAGACCCAGTACTTC
CSARDQGHRQETQYF
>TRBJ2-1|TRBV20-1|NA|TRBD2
TGCAGTGCTAATCTAGCGGGAGGAGGGGATGAGCAGTTCTTC
CSANLAGGGDEQFF
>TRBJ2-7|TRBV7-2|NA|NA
TGTGCCAGCAGCTTTCTAGGGTCCTCCTACGAGCAGTACTTC
CASSFLGSSYEQYF
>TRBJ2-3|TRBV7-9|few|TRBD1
TGTGCCAGCAGAGGTACCGGGACAGAATACACAGATACGCAGTATTTT
CASRGTGTEYTDTQYF
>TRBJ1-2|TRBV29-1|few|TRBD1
TGCAGCGCACGTGGGGGACAGGCGAATAACTATGGCTACACCTTC
CSARGGQANNYGYTF
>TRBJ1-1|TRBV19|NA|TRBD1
TGTGCCAGTACTAGGACAGGGGTTTCCCAAGCTTTCTTT
CASTRTGVSQAFF
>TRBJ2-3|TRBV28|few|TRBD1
TGTGCCAGCACCATCGGAGACAGGGACACAGATACGCAGTATTTT
CASTIGDRDTDTQYF
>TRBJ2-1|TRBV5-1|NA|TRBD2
TGCGCCAGCAGCTTGAGGCCAGCGGGAGCCAATGAGCAGTTCTTC
CASSLRPAGANEQFF
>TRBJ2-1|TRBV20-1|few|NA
TGCAGTGCTAGAGTGGGGATCTATGAGCAGTTCTTC
CSARVGIYEQFF
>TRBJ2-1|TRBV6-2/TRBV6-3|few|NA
TGTGCCAGCAGTCCTGCGGGACTCCACAATGAGCAGTTCTTC
CASSPAGLHNEQFF
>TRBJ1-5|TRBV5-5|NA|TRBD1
TGTGCCAGCAGCCGACAGGGTATTGGTTTGGGGCCCCAGCATTTT
CASSRQGIGLGPQHF
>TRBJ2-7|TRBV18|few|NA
TGTGCCAGCTCACCACTCCGGCTAGCGCGGGCCTCCTACGAGCAGTACTTC
CASSPLRLARASYEQYF
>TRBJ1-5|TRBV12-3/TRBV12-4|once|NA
TGTGCCAGCAGTTTAGATGTCAGGACTCAGCCCCAGCATTTT
CASSLDVRTQPQHF
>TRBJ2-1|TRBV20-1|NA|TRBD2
TGCAGTGCTAGAGCTAGCGGAGGGGTCTACAATGAGCAGTTCTTC
CSARASGGVYNEQFF